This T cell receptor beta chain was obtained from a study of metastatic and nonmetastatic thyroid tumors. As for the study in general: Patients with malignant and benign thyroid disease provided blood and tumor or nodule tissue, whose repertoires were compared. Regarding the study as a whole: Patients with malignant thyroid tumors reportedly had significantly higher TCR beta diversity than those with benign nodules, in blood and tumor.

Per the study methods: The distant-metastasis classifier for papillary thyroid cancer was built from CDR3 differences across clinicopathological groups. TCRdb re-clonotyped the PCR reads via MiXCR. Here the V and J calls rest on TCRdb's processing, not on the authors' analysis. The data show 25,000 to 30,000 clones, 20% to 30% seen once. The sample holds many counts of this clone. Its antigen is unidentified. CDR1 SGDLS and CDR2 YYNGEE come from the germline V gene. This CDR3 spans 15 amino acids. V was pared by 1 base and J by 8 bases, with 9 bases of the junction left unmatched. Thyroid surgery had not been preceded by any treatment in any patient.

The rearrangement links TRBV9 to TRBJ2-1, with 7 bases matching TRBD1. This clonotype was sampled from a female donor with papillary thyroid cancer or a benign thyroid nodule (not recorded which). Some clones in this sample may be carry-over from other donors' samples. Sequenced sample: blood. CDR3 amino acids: CASSVTQTGMDEQFF. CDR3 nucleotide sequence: TGTGCCAGCAGCGTAACCCAGACAGGGATGGATGAGCAGTTCTTC.